The 8 T cell receptor beta chains given below trace back to one sample, sequenced in a study of shared clonotypes between healthy human individuals. TCRdb keeps only in-frame clones here, not all; method: immunoSEQ multiplex PCR. This table has some 2.1 million clones, just over 90% appearing once. CD45RO-negative cells were positively selected for CCR7, leaving out terminally differentiated effector memory CD45RA+ cells. Sequencing was performed on naive CD8+ T cells from PBMCs. These receptors all come from a man between 18 and 29 years old in good health. Some clones in this sample may be carry-over from other donors' samples.

The chain links TRBV28 to TRBJ1-2; D not certain. CDR3 length: 9 amino acids. Germline values: CDR1 MDHEN, CDR2 SYDVKM. V was cut by 10 bases and J by 7 bases, with 7 bases left in between. Written as DNA, the CDR3 is TGTGCCACCACAGCTGGCTACACCTTC. It yields the protein CATTAGYTF.

The count of this clone is one. V and J are TRBV9 and TRBJ2-3, with D possibly being TRBD2 (6 bases). This CDR3 region has 16 residues. V lost 0 bases and J 6 bases, leaving 17 bases between the germline ends. The germline CDR1 and CDR2 sequences are SGDLS and YYNGEE. Here the CDR3 reads CASSVGSWRRGDTQYF. CDR3 sequence (DNA): TGTGCCAGCAGCGTAGGGTCGTGGCGGCGGGGTGATACGCAGTATTTT. Full variable domain (rest looked up from reference TRBV9 and TRBJ2-3): DSGVTQTPKHLITATGQRVTLRCSPRSGDLSVYWYQQSLDQGLQFLIQYYNGEERAKGNILERFSAQQFPDLHSELNLSSLELGDSALYFCASSVGSWRRGDTQYFGPGTRLTVL.

The chain carries TRBV2 and TRBJ2-2; D gene ambiguous. CDR1 is SNHLY, CDR2 FYNNEI, per germline. The CDR3 runs 15 residues. V lost 0 bases and J 2 bases, leaving 7 bases between the germline ends. This CDR3 reads CASSEAWGNTGELFF. CDR3 sequence (DNA): TGTGCCAGCAGTGAAGCGTGGGGTAACACCGGGGAGCTGTTTTTT.

The chain carries TRBV5-1 and TRBJ2-1, with 10 bases lining up with TRBD2. Unmatched junction bases numbered 1, after V lost 4 bases and J lost 6 bases. The CDR3 sequence is 13 residues long. Germline CDR1 is SGHRS and CDR2 is YFSETQ. This CDR3 is CASSRLAGNEQFF. The CDR3 DNA is TGCGCCAGCAGCAGACTAGCGGGCAATGAGCAGTTCTTC. The variable domain in full, with the rest retrieved from reference TRBV5-1 and TRBJ2-1, is KAGVTQTPRYLIKTRGQQVTLSCSPISGHRSVSWYQQTPGQGLQFLFEYFSETQRNKGNFPGRFSGRQFSNSRSEMNVSTLELGDSALYLCASSRLAGNEQFFGPGTRLTVL.

This rearrangement joins TRBV27 to TRBJ2-5; D might be TRBD2 (6 bases). CDR1 and CDR2 (germline): MNHEY, SMNVEV (reference sequence). Trimming shortened V by 5 bases and J by 4 bases, and 23 bases separated the two germline ends. The CDR3 consists of 17 residues. The CDR3 bases are TGTGCCAGCAGTATCCGACTAGTGCAGAACCCAAGAGAGACCCAGTACTTC. It codes for CASSIRLVQNPRETQYF.

The rearrangement links TRBV7-9 to TRBJ2-7, with D uncertain. The CDR3 has 14 residues. Trimming stripped 2 bases from V and 2 bases from J, with 10 bases between. The germline CDR1 and CDR2 sequences are SEHNR and FQNEAQ (reference sequence). The CDR3 is CASSLPQVPYEQYF. The CDR3 DNA is TGTGCCAGCAGCTTACCCCAGGTCCCCTACGAGCAGTACTTC.

With respect to this clone: This sample also contains other DNA sequences that code for the same CDR3. CDR3 sequence (DNA): TGTGCCAGCAGTTCAGGTCTCGGACAGCCCCAGCATTTT. This sequence encodes CASSSGLGQPQHF. This chain links TRBV6-5 with TRBJ1-5; D ambiguous. Germline loops: CDR1 MNHEY, CDR2 SVGAGI. Trimming removed 4 bases at V and 7 bases at J, with 11 bases between. The CDR3 spans 13 residues.

Notes on this clone: At the DNA level, this CDR3 is encoded by other sequences in the same sample as well. The chain couples TRBV11-2 to TRBJ2-1; 11 positions agree with TRBD2. Germline V gene sequence: CDR1 SGHAT, CDR2 FQNNGV. CDR3 size: 15 residues. V trimming: 4 bases; J trimming: 3 bases; junction bases outside the gene matches: 2. For the CDR3, the DNA is TGTGCCAGCAGCTCCGGGACTAGCGGCTACAATGAGCAGTTCTTC. It is translated as CASSSGTSGYNEQFF. The full variable domain, its missing parts supplied by reference TRBV11-2 and TRBJ2-1, is EAGVAQSPRYKIIEKRQSVAFWCNPISGHATLYWYQQILGQGPKLLIQFQNNGVVDDSQLPKDRFSAERLKGVDSTLKIQPAKLEDSAVYLCASSSGTSGYNEQFFGPGTRLTVL.